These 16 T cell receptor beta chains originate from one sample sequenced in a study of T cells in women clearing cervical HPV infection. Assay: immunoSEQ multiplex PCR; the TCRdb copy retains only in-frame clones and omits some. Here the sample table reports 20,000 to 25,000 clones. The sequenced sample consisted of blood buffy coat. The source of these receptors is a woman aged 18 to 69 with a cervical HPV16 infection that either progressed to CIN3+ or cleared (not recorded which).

The CDR3 DNA, read in part, is TGCAGTGCTATCAGACCTCTAGCGGGTAGTCACAATGAG. Residues: CSAIRPLAGSHNE. In full, the CDR3 is CSAIRPLAGSHNEQFF. This chain connects TRBV20-1 to TRBJ2-1; 8 bases match TRBD2. The read falls 3 residues short of the CDR3 end, and the missing part is taken from the germline J gene. The CDR3 spans 16 residues. In germline, CDR1 is DFQATT, CDR2 SNEGSKA (reference sequence). Trimming removed 4 bases from V and 5 bases from J; junction bases left unmatched: 13.

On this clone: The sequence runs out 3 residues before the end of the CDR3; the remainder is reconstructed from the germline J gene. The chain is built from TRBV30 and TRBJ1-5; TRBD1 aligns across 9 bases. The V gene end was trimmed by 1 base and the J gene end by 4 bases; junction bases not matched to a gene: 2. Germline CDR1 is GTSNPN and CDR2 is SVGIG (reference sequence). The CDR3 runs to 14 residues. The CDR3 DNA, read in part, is TGTGCCTGGAGTGCAGGACAGGGGAATCAGCCC. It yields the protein CAWSAGQGNQP. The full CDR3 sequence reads CAWSAGQGNQPQHF.

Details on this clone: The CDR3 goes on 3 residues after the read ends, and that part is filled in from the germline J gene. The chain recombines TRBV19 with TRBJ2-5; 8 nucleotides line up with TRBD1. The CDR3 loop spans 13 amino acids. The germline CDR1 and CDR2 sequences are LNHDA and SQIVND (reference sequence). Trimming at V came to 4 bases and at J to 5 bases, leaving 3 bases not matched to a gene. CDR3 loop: CASSTDRDETQYF. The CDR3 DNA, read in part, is TGTGCCAGTAGTACGGACAGGGACGAGACC.

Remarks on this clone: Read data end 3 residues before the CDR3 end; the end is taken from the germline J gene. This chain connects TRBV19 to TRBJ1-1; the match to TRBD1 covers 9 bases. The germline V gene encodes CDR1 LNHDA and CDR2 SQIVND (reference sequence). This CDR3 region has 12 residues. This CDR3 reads CASSTRQGGAFF. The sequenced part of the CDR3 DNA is TGTGCCAGTAGTACCCGACAGGGGGGG.

The CDR3 here is CASSDRATLWPQHF. The CDR3 DNA, read in part, is TGTGCCAGCAGTGATAGGGCTACCCTATGGCCC. The chain combines TRBV6-1 with TRBJ1-5; unclear D gene. The read comes to an end 3 residues before the CDR3 does, leaving the germline J gene to fill in the end. V was cut by 3 bases and J by 9 bases, with 15 bases left in between. The V gene's germline CDR1 is MNHNS and CDR2 SASEGT. This CDR3 is built from 14 residues.

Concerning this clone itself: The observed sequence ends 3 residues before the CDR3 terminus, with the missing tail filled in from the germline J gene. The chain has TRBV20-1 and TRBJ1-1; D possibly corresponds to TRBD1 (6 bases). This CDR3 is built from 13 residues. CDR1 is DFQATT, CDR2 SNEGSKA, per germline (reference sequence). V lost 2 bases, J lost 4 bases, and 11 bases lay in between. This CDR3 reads CSARSPQGTEAFF. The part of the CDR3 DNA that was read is TGCAGTGCTAGAAGCCCACAGGGCACTGAA.

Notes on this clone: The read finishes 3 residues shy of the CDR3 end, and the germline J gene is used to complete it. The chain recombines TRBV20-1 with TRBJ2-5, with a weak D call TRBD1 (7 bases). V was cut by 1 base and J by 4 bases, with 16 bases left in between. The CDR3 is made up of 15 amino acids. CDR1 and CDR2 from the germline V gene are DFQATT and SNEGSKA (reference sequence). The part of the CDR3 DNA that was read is TGCAGTGCTAGAGGACAGGGCGGGACCACAGAGACC. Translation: CSARGQGGTTET. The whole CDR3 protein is CSARGQGGTTETQYF.

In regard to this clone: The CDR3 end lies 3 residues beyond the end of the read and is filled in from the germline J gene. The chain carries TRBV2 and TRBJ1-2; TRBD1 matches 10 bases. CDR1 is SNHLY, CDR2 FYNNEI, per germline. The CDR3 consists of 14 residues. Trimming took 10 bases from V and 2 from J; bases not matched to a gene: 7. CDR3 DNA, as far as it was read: TGTGCCACCTGTCCGGGACAGGGGAACTATGGC. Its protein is CATCPGQGNYG. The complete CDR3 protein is CATCPGQGNYGYTF.

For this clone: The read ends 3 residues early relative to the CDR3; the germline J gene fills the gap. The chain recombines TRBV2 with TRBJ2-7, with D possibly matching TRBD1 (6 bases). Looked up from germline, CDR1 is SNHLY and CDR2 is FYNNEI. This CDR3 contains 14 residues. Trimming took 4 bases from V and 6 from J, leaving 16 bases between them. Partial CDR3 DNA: TGTGCCAGCAGTGTAAACAGGGAGTCGGCCGAG. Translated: CASSVNRESAE. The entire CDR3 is CASSVNRESAEQYF.

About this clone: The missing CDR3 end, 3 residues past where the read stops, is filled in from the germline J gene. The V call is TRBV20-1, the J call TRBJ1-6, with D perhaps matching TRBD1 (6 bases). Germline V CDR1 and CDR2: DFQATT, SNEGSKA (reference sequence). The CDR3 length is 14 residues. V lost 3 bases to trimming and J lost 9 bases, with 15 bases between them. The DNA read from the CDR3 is TGCAGTGCTAGTCCCGGACAGCCGGGTTCACCC. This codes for CSASPGQPGSP. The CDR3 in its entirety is CSASPGQPGSPLHF.

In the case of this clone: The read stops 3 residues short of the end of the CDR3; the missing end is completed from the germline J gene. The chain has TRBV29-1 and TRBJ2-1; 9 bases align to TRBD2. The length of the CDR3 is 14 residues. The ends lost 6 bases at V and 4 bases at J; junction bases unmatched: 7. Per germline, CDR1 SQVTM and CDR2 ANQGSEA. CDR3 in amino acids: CSVPGLAFYNEQFF. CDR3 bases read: TGCAGCGTCCCGGGACTAGCTTTTTACAATGAG.

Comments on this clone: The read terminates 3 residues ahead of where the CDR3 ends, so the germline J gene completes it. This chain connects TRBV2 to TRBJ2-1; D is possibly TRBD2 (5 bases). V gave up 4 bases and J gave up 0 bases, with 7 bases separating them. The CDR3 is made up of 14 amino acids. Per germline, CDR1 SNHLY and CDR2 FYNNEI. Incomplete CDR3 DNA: TGTGCCAGCAGTGTTAGCGCCTCCTACAATGAG. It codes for CASSVSASYNE. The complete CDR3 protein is CASSVSASYNEQFF.

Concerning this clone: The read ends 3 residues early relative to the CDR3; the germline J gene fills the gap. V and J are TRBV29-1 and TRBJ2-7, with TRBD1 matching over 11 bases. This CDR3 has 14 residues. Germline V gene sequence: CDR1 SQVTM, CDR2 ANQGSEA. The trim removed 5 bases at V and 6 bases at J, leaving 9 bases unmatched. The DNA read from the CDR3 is TGCAGCGTTCGGAAAGGACAGGGGGCAGGCGAG. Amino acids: CSVRKGQGAGE. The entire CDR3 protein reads CSVRKGQGAGEQYF.

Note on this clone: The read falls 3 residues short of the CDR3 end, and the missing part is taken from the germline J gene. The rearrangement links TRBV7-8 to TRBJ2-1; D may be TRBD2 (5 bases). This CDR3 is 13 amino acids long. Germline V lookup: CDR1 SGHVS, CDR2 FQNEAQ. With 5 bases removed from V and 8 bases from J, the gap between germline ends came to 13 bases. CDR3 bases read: TGTGCCAGCAGCCCCTGGACTTGGGATGAG. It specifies CASSPWTWDE. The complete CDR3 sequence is CASSPWTWDEQFF.

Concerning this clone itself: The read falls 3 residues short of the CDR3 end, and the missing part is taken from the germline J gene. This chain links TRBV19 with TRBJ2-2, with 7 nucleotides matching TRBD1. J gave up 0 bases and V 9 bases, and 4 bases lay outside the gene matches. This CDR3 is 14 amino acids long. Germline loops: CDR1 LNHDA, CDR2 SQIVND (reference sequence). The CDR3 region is CASKGTANTGELFF. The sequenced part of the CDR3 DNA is TGTGCCAGCAAAGGGACAGCGAACACCGGGGAG.

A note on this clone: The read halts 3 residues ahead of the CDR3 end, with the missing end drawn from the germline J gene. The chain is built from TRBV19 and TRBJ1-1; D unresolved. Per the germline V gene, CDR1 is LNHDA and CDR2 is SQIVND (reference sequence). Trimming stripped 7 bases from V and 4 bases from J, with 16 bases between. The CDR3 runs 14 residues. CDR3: CASKRGSSSTEAFF. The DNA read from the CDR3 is TGTGCCAGTAAACGGGGATCGTCGAGCACTGAA. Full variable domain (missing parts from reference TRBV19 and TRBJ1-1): DGGITQSPKYLFRKEGQNVTLSCEQNLNHDAMYWYRQDPGQGLRLIYYSQIVNDFQKGDIAEGYSVSREKKESFPLTVTSAQKNPTAFYLCASKRGSSSTEAFFGQGTRLTVV.